A single TCR beta chain is shown here with its context. The data were taken from a study of blood T cell repertoires in COVID-19. The data were produced by immunoSEQ multiplex PCR, yet TCRdb's version contains in-frame clones alone and is incomplete. The sample carries about 82,000 clones, around two thirds recorded once. The ends were cut back, 5 bases at V and 1 base at J, with 14 bases in the middle. CDR3 length equals 16 residues. Germline V gene lookup returns CDR1 SGHTA and CDR2 FQGNSA. V and J are TRBV7-2 and TRBJ2-2, with a possible D match to TRBD2 (5 bases). The sample taken for sequencing was peripheral blood. This clonotype was sampled from a human donor with acute or convalescent COVID-19. The donor label of this sample is uncertain. CDR3 nucleotide sequence: TGTGCCAGCAGCGGCCGGGCAGCGGTGAACACCGGGGAGCTGTTTTTT. It is translated as CASSGRAAVNTGELFF.